This T cell receptor beta chain was obtained from a study of T cells in tuberculosis. Whole-study context: Within 7 days of starting treatment, or before, PBMC were stored. Findings and caveats of the study: Active tuberculosis alpha repertoires lay closer to GMM-specific TCRs than controls'.

Time point in this sample: new active TB diagnosis, blood taken before or within 7 days of starting treatment. Confirmation came from sputum smear and/or culture positivity for M. tuberculosis. A note on this clone: The antigen is undetermined.

TCRdb's table, derived via immunoSEQ multiplex PCR, lists solely in-frame clones and lacks some. The data show roughly 34,000 clones, about 84% seen once. Source: PBMCs, taken at tuberculosis diagnosis. The clonotype comes from an adult with tuberculosis.

CDR3 DNA: TGTGCCTGGAGTGTACAAAGGGGCGCCAGGGACACTGAAGCTTTCTTT. As protein: CAWSVQRGARDTEAFF. The chain links TRBV30 to TRBJ1-1, with TRBD1 as a possible D gene (5 bases). This CDR3 is 16 amino acids long. Trimming shortened V by 0 bases and J by 3 bases, and 17 bases separated the two germline ends. Germline V gene data show CDR1 as GTSNPN and CDR2 as SVGIG (reference sequence). Using reference TRBV30 and TRBJ1-1 for the parts outside the CDR3, the full variable domain is SQTIHQWPATLVQPVGSPLSLECTVEGTSNPNLYWYRQAAGRGLQLLFYSVGIGQISSEVPQNLSASRPQDRQFILSSKKLLLSDSGFYLCAWSVQRGARDTEAFFGQGTRLTVV.